One and the same sample provided the 27 T cell receptor beta chains below, sequenced in a study of blood T cell repertoires in COVID-19. The method was immunoSEQ multiplex PCR; TCRdb's version includes in-frame clones alone and lacks a portion of them. The sample includes 60,000 or so clones, over 80% seen only once; the top ten take approximately 10%. The sample comprised peripheral blood. These TCRs come from a man aged 30-40 years with COVID-19, enrolled during active disease.

The chain combines TRBV5-4 with TRBJ1-1, with TRBD1 matching over 10 bases. The CDR3 loop spans 15 amino acids. With V trimmed by 5 bases and J by 3 bases, 7 bases remained unmatched. The germline gives CDR1 SGHNT, CDR2 YYREEE (reference sequence). CDR3 DNA sequence: TGTGCCAGCAGTGATGCCGGGACAGGGGACACTGAAGCTTTCTTT. It encodes CASSDAGTGDTEAFF.

V is TRBV19 and J is TRBJ1-1; no firm D call. Germline values: CDR1 LNHDA, CDR2 SQIVND (reference sequence). The V end was cut by 1 base, the J end by 0 bases, with 3 bases between. This CDR3 region has 13 residues. CDR3 nucleotides: TGTGCCAGTAGTATAGCCGTGAACACTGAAGCTTTCTTT. It specifies CASSIAVNTEAFF.

V usage is TRBV28 and J usage is TRBJ1-6; no firm D call. Germline V gene sequence: CDR1 MDHEN, CDR2 SYDVKM. The V gene lost 2 bases and the J gene lost 6 bases, with 11 bases spanning the gap. The CDR3 has 15 residues. The CDR3 reads CASSLNWGGNSPLHF. The DNA for the CDR3 is TGTGCCAGCAGTTTAAATTGGGGAGGTAATTCACCCCTCCACTTT.

This clone was seen a handful of times. The chain employs TRBV7-2 and TRBJ1-5, with 8 bases matching TRBD1. The CDR3 covers 14 residues. Trimming cost V 5 bases and J 7 bases; bases outside gene matches: 7. Per the germline V gene, CDR1 is SGHTA and CDR2 is FQGNSA. The CDR3 spells CASSRQGLGQPQHF. The CDR3 nucleotides are TGTGCCAGCAGCAGACAGGGGCTGGGACAGCCCCAGCATTTT.

V gene TRBV5-4 combines with J gene TRBJ2-7; TRBD1 might be the D (6 bases). This CDR3 comprises 15 residues. V was trimmed by 5 bases and J by 3 bases, leaving 18 bases between them. The germline CDR1 and CDR2 sequences are SGHNT and YYREEE (reference sequence). The CDR3 nucleotides read TGTGCCAGCAGAGACAGGACGGGTTCCAGCTACGAGCAGTACTTC. Translated: CASRDRTGSSYEQYF.

The V gene is TRBV7-3, the J gene TRBJ1-1, with 8 bases that match TRBD1. The V gene's germline CDR1 is SGHTA and CDR2 FQGTGA. This CDR3 spans 13 amino acids. The V and J ends lost 5 bases and 5 bases, in that order; junction bases with no gene match: 4. The CDR3 DNA follows: TGTGCCAGCAGCCGGGACAGGCAAACTGAAGCTTTCTTT. Protein sequence: CASSRDRQTEAFF.

The chain has TRBV11-1 and TRBJ2-7; 7 bases are shared with TRBD2. Germline V lookup: CDR1 SGHAT, CDR2 FQDESV (reference sequence). Trimming took 5 bases from V and 0 from J; bases not matched to a gene: 10. The CDR3 contains 16 residues. The CDR3 protein is CASSPLAPINSYEQYF. The CDR3 DNA follows: TGTGCCAGCAGCCCACTAGCGCCGATAAACTCCTACGAGCAGTACTTC.

In its sample, this clone was seen a few times. The chain recombines TRBV7-8 with TRBJ1-5; D may be TRBD1 (6 bases). V lost 1 base and J lost 4, with 23 bases in between. Germline V gives CDR1 SGHVS, CDR2 FQNEAQ. The CDR3 is made up of 19 amino acids. CDR3 sequence (DNA): TGTGCCAGCAGCTTAGAAGATGGGACATGGGGCGAAAGGAATCAGCCCCAGCATTTT. Protein sequence: CASSLEDGTWGERNQPQHF.

This chain connects TRBV28 to TRBJ2-7; maybe TRBD1 (6 bases). This CDR3 is 14 amino acids long. V lost 2 bases, J lost 5 bases, and 13 bases lay in between. CDR1 is MDHEN, CDR2 SYDVKM, per germline. The CDR3 region has the DNA TGTGCCAGCAGTTTAGCAAGAAAGGGGGACGAGCAGTACTTC. This translates into CASSLARKGDEQYF.

The chain joins TRBV10-3 to TRBJ1-4; D remains unclear. Per germline, CDR1 ENHRY and CDR2 SYGVKD. This CDR3 is built from 14 residues. Trimming took off 3 bases at V and 5 bases at J, with 10 bases between the two ends. CDR3 protein: CAISDRGSNEKLFF. The DNA for the CDR3 is TGTGCCATCAGTGACCGGGGTTCGAATGAAAAACTGTTTTTT.

The CDR3 DNA is TGTGCCAGTAGTATAGCCCGACGGACATATGGCTACACCTTC. Translation: CASSIARRTYGYTF. V usage is TRBV19 and J usage is TRBJ1-2, with a possible D match to TRBD1 (5 bases). The V and J ends lost 1 base and 5 bases respectively, with 11 bases between them. Germline lookup yields CDR1 LNHDA and CDR2 SQIVND (reference sequence). This CDR3 has 14 residues.

The chain joins TRBV29-1 to TRBJ1-5, with TRBD1 identical over 7 bases. The trim removed 6 bases at V and 6 bases at J, leaving 8 bases unmatched. Germline lookup yields CDR1 SQVTM and CDR2 ANQGSEA. The CDR3 contains 13 residues. The CDR3 bases are TGCAGCGTAACAAACAGGGGAGGTCAGCCCCAGCATTTT. Translating gives CSVTNRGGQPQHF.

This chain joins TRBV6-5 and TRBJ1-1, with TRBD1 matching over 10 bases. CDR1 is MNHEY and CDR2 is SVGAGI in the germline V gene. Losses at the gene ends were 4 bases for V and 5 bases for J; bases not matched to a gene: 1. CDR3 length equals 13 residues. Written as DNA, the CDR3 is TGTGCCAGCAGTTGGACAGGGGGGACTGAAGCTTTCTTT. Translation gives CASSWTGGTEAFF.

The genes are TRBV4-1 and TRBJ1-3; TRBD1 might be the D (6 bases). The germline V gene has CDR1 MGHRA and CDR2 YSYEKL. V lost 1 base, J lost 3 bases, and 19 bases lay in between. This CDR3 spans 18 amino acids. CDR3 region: CASSQGTAPSEYGNTIYF. Written as DNA, the CDR3 is TGCGCCAGCAGCCAAGGGACAGCGCCTTCGGAGTATGGAAACACCATATATTTT.

The chain uses TRBV7-2 and TRBJ1-2; 11 bases are a match to TRBD1. V shed 5 bases and J 4 bases; nucleotides not matched to a gene: 3. Germline CDR1 SGHTA, CDR2 FQGNSA. The CDR3 has 14 residues. The CDR3 nucleotides are TGTGCCAGCAGCATGGGACAGGGGGTCTATGGCTACACCTTC. Amino acids: CASSMGQGVYGYTF.

The CDR3 here is CASSLVGRRTEAFF. CDR3 sequence (DNA): TGTGCCAGCAGTTTGGTCGGTCGGAGGACTGAAGCTTTCTTT. The chain links TRBV28 to TRBJ1-1; D ambiguous. The CDR3 is 14 amino acids. The germline V gene has CDR1 MDHEN and CDR2 SYDVKM. V dropped 3 bases and J dropped 5 bases, with 13 bases sitting between them.

V is TRBV19 and J is TRBJ1-1; TRBD1 is a possible D gene (6 bases). This CDR3 is built from 15 residues. Trimming took 6 bases from V and 6 from J, leaving 20 bases between them. Germline V lookup: CDR1 LNHDA, CDR2 SQIVND (reference sequence). The CDR3 protein is CASSPKTSNRAEAFF. CDR3 nucleotide sequence: TGTGCCAGTAGCCCCAAAACGTCAAACAGGGCTGAAGCTTTCTTT. Looking up the rest from reference TRBV19 and TRBJ1-1 gives the full variable domain: DGGITQSPKYLFRKEGQNVTLSCEQNLNHDAMYWYRQDPGQGLRLIYYSQIVNDFQKGDIAEGYSVSREKKESFPLTVTSAQKNPTAFYLCASSPKTSNRAEAFFGQGTRLTVV.

The J gene is TRBJ2-1, the V gene TRBV7-3; possibly TRBD2 for D (6 bases). Germline V gives CDR1 SGHTA, CDR2 FQGTGA. The CDR3 has 17 residues. V shed 0 bases and J shed 11 bases, with 23 bases lying between them. CDR3 residues: CASSLTSMGDSSMKQFF. DNA of the CDR3: TGTGCCAGCAGCTTAACAAGTATGGGGGACTCCTCGATGAAGCAGTTCTTC.

The chain is built from TRBV4-1 and TRBJ2-7, with TRBD1 matching 12 bases. The junction had 8 bases not matched to a gene; V was cut back by 4 bases and J by 7 bases. The CDR3 loop spans 15 amino acids. The germline V gene has CDR1 MGHRA and CDR2 YSYEKL. CDR3 nucleotides: TGCGCCAGCAGCCCCGCGGGACAGGGGGCTCGGGAGCAGTACTTC. Residues: CASSPAGQGAREQYF.

This chain connects TRBV5-8 to TRBJ2-7; 11 nucleotides line up with TRBD2. Germline V gene sequence: CDR1 SGHTS, CDR2 YDEGEE. The CDR3 spans 16 residues. V trimming: 4 bases; J trimming: 5 bases; junction bases outside the gene matches: 11. The chain's CDR3 is CASSLGLAGGRDEQYF. CDR3 DNA: TGTGCCAGCAGCCTGGGCTTAGCGGGAGGGCGGGACGAGCAGTACTTC.

CDR3 region: CASSLSRGTSGELFF. Written as DNA, the CDR3 is TGTGCCAGCTCATTGTCCCGGGGTACCTCCGGGGAGCTGTTTTTT. The chain carries TRBV18 and TRBJ2-2, with D possibly matching TRBD2 (5 bases). The CDR3 has 15 amino acids. V was clipped by 5 bases and J by 6 bases, with 16 bases between them. CDR1 and CDR2 (germline): KGHSH, LQKENI.

The rearrangement links TRBV6-1 to TRBJ2-7; 10 bases agree with TRBD2. Germline V CDR1 and CDR2: MNHNS, SASEGT. Germline trimming cut 1 base from V and 6 bases from J; bases unmatched to any gene: 6. CDR3 size: 15 residues. For the CDR3, the DNA is TGTGCCAGCAGTGAAGAAGGACTAGCGGCTAGCGAGCAGTACTTC. It translates to CASSEEGLAASEQYF.

This clone was counted between two and nine times. The chain links TRBV2 to TRBJ2-5; 12 bases match TRBD2. Per germline, CDR1 SNHLY and CDR2 FYNNEI. The junction had 7 bases not matched to a gene; V was cut back by 2 bases and J by 6 bases. There are 16 residues in the CDR3. The CDR3: CASSEQLAGGLKTQYF. The DNA of the CDR3 is TGTGCCAGCAGTGAACAGCTAGCGGGAGGGCTGAAGACCCAGTACTTC.

This chain uses TRBV27 with TRBJ1-1; unclear D gene. Germline CDR1 is MNHEY and CDR2 is SMNVEV (reference sequence). V was cut by 2 bases and J by 0 bases, with 7 bases left in between. The CDR3 is 14 amino acids. The CDR3 reads CASSLKSMNTEAFF. In DNA form, the CDR3 reads TGTGCCAGCAGTTTAAAGAGTATGAACACTGAAGCTTTCTTT.

CDR3 in amino acids: CASREAGDYGYTF. The DNA of the CDR3 is TGTGCCAGCAGAGAGGCAGGGGACTATGGCTACACCTTC. V is TRBV6-5 and J is TRBJ1-2, with a weak D call TRBD1 (6 bases). Looked up from germline, CDR1 is MNHEY and CDR2 is SVGAGI. The CDR3 is made up of 13 amino acids. V lost 6 bases and J lost 3, with 11 bases in between.

The chain combines TRBV5-4 with TRBJ2-1; D may be TRBD2 (6 bases). Germline CDR1 and CDR2: SGHNT and YYREEE (reference sequence). Trimming cost V 0 bases and J 0 bases, with 10 bases left between them. The CDR3 extends over 16 amino acids. The CDR3 DNA is TGTGCCAGCAGCTTGGCCCCGGGAGTCTCCTACAATGAGCAGTTCTTC. It encodes CASSLAPGVSYNEQFF.

The chain recombines TRBV28 with TRBJ2-1; 9 bases map to TRBD2. This CDR3 has 16 amino acids. The V gene's germline CDR1 is MDHEN and CDR2 SYDVKM. The ends lost 5 bases at V and 6 bases at J; junction bases unmatched: 11. The CDR3 nucleotides read TGTGCCAGCAGTCCCGTAGCGGGAGTTTTATCCAATGAGCAGTTCTTC. Residues: CASSPVAGVLSNEQFF.